This T cell receptor beta chain was recorded in a study of shared clonotypes between healthy human individuals. Whole-study context: CD4 naive cells filled three plates per donor, CD4 memory three, CD8 naive two and CD8 memory one. General study points: Roughly 5% was the fraction of naive CD4 clonotypes found shared across several donors.

The V gene lost 8 bases and the J gene lost 6 bases, with 14 bases spanning the gap. This CDR3 has 12 amino acids. CDR1 MGHDK and CDR2 SYGVNS come from the germline V gene. The data were produced by immunoSEQ multiplex PCR, yet TCRdb's version contains in-frame clones alone and is incomplete. The table lists a few million clones, roughly nine tenths of them singletons, with roughly 0.14% in the top ten. From CD4+ cells came CD45RA+ naive and CD45RA-negative memory subsets. Details on this clone: The antigen remains undetermined.

V usage is TRBV25-1 and J usage is TRBJ2-7; D is perhaps TRBD1 (5 bases). The receptor's source is a man aged 18 to 30 in good health. Sequencing was carried out using naive CD4+ T cells sorted from blood. As for subset: CD45RA+ positively selected. The CDR3 spells CASSIRGTEQYF. CDR3 nucleotides: TGTGCCAGCTCCATAAGGGGAACCGAGCAGTACTTC.